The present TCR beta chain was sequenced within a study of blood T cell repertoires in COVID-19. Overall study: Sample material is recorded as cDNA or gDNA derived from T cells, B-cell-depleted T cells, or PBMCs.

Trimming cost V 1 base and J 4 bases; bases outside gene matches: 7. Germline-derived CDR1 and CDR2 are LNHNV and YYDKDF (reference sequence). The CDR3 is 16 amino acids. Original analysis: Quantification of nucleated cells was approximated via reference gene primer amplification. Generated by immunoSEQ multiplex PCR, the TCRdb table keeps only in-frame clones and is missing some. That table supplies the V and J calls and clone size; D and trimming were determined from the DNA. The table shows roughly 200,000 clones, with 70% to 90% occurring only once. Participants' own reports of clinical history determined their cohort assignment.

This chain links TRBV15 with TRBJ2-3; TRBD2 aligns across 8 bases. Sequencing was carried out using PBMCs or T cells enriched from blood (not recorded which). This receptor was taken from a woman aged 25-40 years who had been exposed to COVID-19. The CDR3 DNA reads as TGTGCCACCAGCAGAGGGACTAGCTCAGTCGCAGATACGCAGTATTTT. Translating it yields CATSRGTSSVADTQYF.